This T cell receptor (beta chain) originates from a study of T cell responses to AZD1222 COVID-19 vaccine. Points from the study as a whole: Only a handful of people who got AZD1222 tested seropositive at baseline.

Clones were sequenced by immunoSEQ multiplex PCR, and TCRdb holds only the in-frame ones, with some missing. Of about 56,000 clones in the sample, around 88% were seen once. In regard to this clone: Its target is not known.

The TCR originated in an adult who received the AZD1222 COVID-19 vaccine. Specimen: peripheral blood, collected 28 days after the second AZD1222 dose.

The CDR3, as DNA: TGCGCCAGCAGCCAAGATATACGGGGGGGGAACACCGGGGAGCTGTTTTTT. It yields the protein CASSQDIRGGNTGELFF. This chain uses TRBV4-3 with TRBJ2-2, with 8 bases that match TRBD2. The CDR3 has 17 amino acids. V trimming: 0 bases; J trimming: 1 base; junction bases outside the gene matches: 4. Germline lookup yields CDR1 LGHNA and CDR2 YSLEER.